The next 9 T cell receptor beta chains were all read from a single sample in a study of identifying expanded T cells in peripheral blood. Produced via immunoSEQ multiplex PCR; TCRdb's table is partial and in-frame only. This sample yields 75,000 to 95,000 clones, of which around 89% are seen a single time; about 3% belongs to the top ten. The specimen was blood. The receptors were sampled from a person aged 18 to 70 in good health.

The chain has TRBV6-4 and TRBJ2-7, with TRBD2 as a possible D gene (6 bases). V gave up 5 bases and J gave up 0 bases, with 11 bases separating them. This CDR3 is built from 14 residues. In germline, CDR1 is MRHNA, CDR2 SNTAGT. The CDR3 DNA reads TGTGCCAGCAGTCTCGGGAGTCGCTCCTACGAGCAGTACTTC. It codes for CASSLGSRSYEQYF.

This chain links TRBV14 with TRBJ2-5; 11 bases are shared with TRBD2. Looked up from germline, CDR1 is SGHDN and CDR2 is FVKESK. The ends lost 6 bases at V and 5 bases at J; junction bases unmatched: 2. The CDR3 spans 13 residues. The CDR3 sequence is CASSRLAGETQYF. In DNA form, the CDR3 reads TGTGCCAGCAGTCGACTAGCGGGGGAGACCCAGTACTTC.

The chain has TRBV30 and TRBJ1-1; D uncertain. Germline V gene sequence: CDR1 GTSNPN, CDR2 SVGIG (reference sequence). V dropped 4 bases and J dropped 1 base, with 7 bases sitting between them. The CDR3 loop spans 12 amino acids. In nucleotides, the CDR3 is TGTGCCTGGAATCGCCAGAACACTGAAGCTTTCTTT. Amino acid sequence: CAWNRQNTEAFF.

The V and J genes are TRBV7-6 and TRBJ2-1; TRBD2 agrees at 9 bases. V trimming: 2 bases; J trimming: 1 base; junction bases outside the gene matches: 3. CDR3 length: 16 amino acids. The germline V gene encodes CDR1 SGHVS and CDR2 FNYEAQ. CDR3 sequence (DNA): TGTGCCAGCAGCTTATTGACTAGCGGTTCCTACAATGAGCAGTTCTTC. Its translation: CASSLLTSGSYNEQFF.

The chain combines TRBV4-2 with TRBJ2-3, with 8 bases matching TRBD2. Germline V CDR1 and CDR2: LGHNA, YNFKEQ. The length of the CDR3 is 17 residues. The V segment lost 1 base and the J segment 2 bases; nucleotides outside the gene matches: 8. CDR3 loop: CASSQGSGISSTDTQYF. The CDR3 DNA follows: TGTGCCAGCAGCCAAGGTAGCGGGATTTCCTCCACAGATACGCAGTATTTT.

The chain carries TRBV4-3 and TRBJ2-2; 11 positions agree with TRBD2. J was trimmed by 1 base and V by 1 base; bases with no gene match: 2. In germline, CDR1 is LGHNA, CDR2 YSLEER. This CDR3 contains 17 residues. The CDR3 DNA is TGCGCCAGCAGCCAAGTGGGGACTAGCGGGAACACCGGGGAGCTGTTTTTT. Translating gives CASSQVGTSGNTGELFF.

This chain joins TRBV9 and TRBJ2-5; 7 bases fit TRBD1. The CDR3 sequence is 14 residues long. Germline V gene sequence: CDR1 SGDLS, CDR2 YYNGEE. The trim removed 4 bases at V and 2 bases at J, leaving 5 bases unmatched. In DNA, the CDR3 is TGTGCCAGCAGCTCTCGGACAGGACAAGAGACCCAGTACTTC. It codes for CASSSRTGQETQYF.

The chain combines TRBV27 with TRBJ2-3, with 10 bases lining up with TRBD1. The germline CDR1 and CDR2 sequences are MNHEY and SMNVEV (reference sequence). The CDR3 sequence is 14 residues long. Trimming took 6 bases from V and 4 from J; bases not matched to a gene: 4. CDR3 amino acids: CASRWTGGSDTQYF. CDR3 nucleotide sequence: TGTGCCAGCAGGTGGACAGGGGGATCAGATACGCAGTATTTT.

The J gene is TRBJ2-7, the V gene TRBV11-2, with D possibly being TRBD1 (7 bases). Per the germline V gene, CDR1 is SGHAT and CDR2 is FQNNGV. CDR3 size: 14 residues. Trimming left V 5 bases short and J 1 base short, with 12 bases between. The CDR3 region has the DNA TGTGCCAGCAGCCCCCAGGGGGGTTCCTACGAGCAGTACTTC. This sequence encodes CASSPQGGSYEQYF.